This T cell receptor (beta chain) derives from a study of CD8 T cells in Susac syndrome. The V end lost 3 bases, the J end lost 4 bases, and 15 bases lay between the germline ends. The CDR3 is made up of 16 amino acids. Germline-derived CDR1 and CDR2 are LNHNV and YYDKDF (reference sequence). After extraction with the RNeasy kit, roughly 0.5 to 1 ug of the RNA was reverse transcribed using random hexamers. An immunoSEQ multiplex PCR amplified TCR beta CDR3 over 54 Vbeta and 13 Jbeta. Using its own MiXCR run on the immunoSEQ multiplex PCR reads, TCRdb lists one record per CDR3 protein. There are some 400,000 distinct CDR3 sequences in the sample; 75% to 90% occur only once, and roughly 0.11% lies in the top ten.

The chain joins TRBV15 to TRBJ2-2; either TRBD1 or TRBD2 may fit D (6 bases each). Specimen: CD8+ T cells from PBMCs. The sequence derives from a human donor with multiple sclerosis. CDR3: CATSSGGPGITGELFF. The DNA for the CDR3 is TGTGCCACCAGCAGCGGGGGCCCAGGGATCACCGGGGAGCTGTTTTTT. The variable domain in full, completed from reference TRBV15 and TRBJ2-2, reads DAMVIQNPRYQVTQFGKPVTLSCSQTLNHNVMYWYQQKSSQAPKLLFHYYDKDFNNEADTPDNFQSRRPNTSFCFLDIRSPGLGDTAMYLCATSSGGPGITGELFFGEGSRLTVL.